This paragraph covers one T cell receptor beta chain sequence. The data belong to a study of CXCR3-negative and CXCR3-positive naive CD8 T cells. The germline gives CDR1 SQVTM, CDR2 ANQGSEA. The CDR3 consists of 12 residues. UMI-labeled 5' RACE TRB cDNA libraries were prepared from the cells. TCRdb derives one entry per CDR3 protein from the 5' RACE reads, leaving out DNA. Its table lists tens of thousands of distinct CDR3 sequences. The V call is TRBV29-1, the J call TRBJ2-7. Sequencing was done on a sample of naive CXCR3- CD8+ T cells from blood. Subset meaning: CD45RO-CCR7+CD27+CD95- naive CD8+ T cells lacking CXCR3 (TNR3-). The source is a human donor in good health. Some clones in this sample may be carry-over from other donors' samples. The CDR3 loop reads CSGRHGDYEQYF.